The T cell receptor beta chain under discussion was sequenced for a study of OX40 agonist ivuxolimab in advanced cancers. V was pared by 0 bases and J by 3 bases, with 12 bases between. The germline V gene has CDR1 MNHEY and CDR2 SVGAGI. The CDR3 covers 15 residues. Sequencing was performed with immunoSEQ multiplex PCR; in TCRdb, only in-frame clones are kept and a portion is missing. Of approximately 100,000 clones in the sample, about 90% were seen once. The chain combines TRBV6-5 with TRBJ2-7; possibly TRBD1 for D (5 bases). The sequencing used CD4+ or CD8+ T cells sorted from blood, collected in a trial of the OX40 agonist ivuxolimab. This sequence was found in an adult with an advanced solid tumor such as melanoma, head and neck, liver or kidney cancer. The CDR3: CASSYSIQAFYEQYF. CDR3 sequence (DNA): TGTGCCAGCAGTTACTCGATACAGGCATTCTACGAGCAGTACTTC.